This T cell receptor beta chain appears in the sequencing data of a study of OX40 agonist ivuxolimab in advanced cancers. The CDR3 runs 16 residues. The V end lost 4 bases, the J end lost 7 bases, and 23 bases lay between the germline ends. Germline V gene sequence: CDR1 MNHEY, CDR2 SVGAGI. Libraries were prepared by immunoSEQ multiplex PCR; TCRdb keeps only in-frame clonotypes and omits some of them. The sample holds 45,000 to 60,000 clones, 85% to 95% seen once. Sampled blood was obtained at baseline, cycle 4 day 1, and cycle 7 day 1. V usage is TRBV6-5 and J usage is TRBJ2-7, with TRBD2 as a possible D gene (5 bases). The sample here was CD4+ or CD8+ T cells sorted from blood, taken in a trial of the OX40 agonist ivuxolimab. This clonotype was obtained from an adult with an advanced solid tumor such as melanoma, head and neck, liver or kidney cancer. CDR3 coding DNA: TGTGCCAGCAGTTCCCTTGGTGACTATGAAAGCTGGGAGCAGTACTTC. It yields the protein CASSSLGDYESWEQYF.